This T cell receptor (beta chain) was sequenced for a study of blood T cells in healthy people across ages. Combining a sample-barcoded 5' primer with a J-beta primer mix, a second PCR ran for roughly 7 to 12 cycles. A single record per CDR3 protein comes from TCRdb applying MiXCR to the 5' RACE reads. The data show 800,000 to 950,000 distinct CDR3 sequences, with 36% seen just once and 10% to 15% held by the top ten. The TCR was taken from a man aged 18 to 29 in good health. Material for sequencing was blood.

CDR3 nucleotides: TGCGCCAGCAGCCTTATAGGGGGCGCATTGGAGACCCAGTACTTC. It translates to CASSLIGGALETQYF. The V call is TRBV5-1, the J call TRBJ2-7; 7 nucleotides align to TRBD1. The J call may be incorrect, as the DNA end agrees better with TRBJ2-5. Germline assignment: CDR1 SGHRS and CDR2 YFSETQ. This CDR3 is built from 15 residues.